This T cell receptor (beta chain) came from a study of identical twins. Study-wide findings and caveats: A lower insertion count was a feature of abundant cord blood beta clonotypes, with no such feature in memory repertoires.

This clonotype was observed many times. The antigen is unknown. TCRdb reprocessed the 5' RACE reads with MiXCR, giving one entry per CDR3 protein. The table includes roughly 470,000 distinct CDR3 sequences, over 11% detected once. The germline V and J ends were trimmed by 5 bases and 1 base, with 8 bases remaining between them. This CDR3 is built from 13 residues. These records were also assigned to another study, of yellow fever vaccine responses in identical twins.

The source material was CD4+ T cells sorted from blood. The receptor was derived from a woman between 18 and 29 years old in good health. The chain has TRBV12-3 or TRBV12-4 and TRBJ1-1; no clear D gene. CDR3 DNA sequence: TGTGCCAGCAGTCTACGGGGGAACACTGAAGCTTTCTTT. Protein sequence: CASSLRGNTEAFF.